This T cell receptor beta chain is drawn from a study of shared clonotypes between healthy human individuals. TCRdb's copy holds only in-frame clones and misses some; the assay was immunoSEQ multiplex PCR. The top ten clones hold 24% of a sample with about 820,000 clones, around 93% of them seen once. Germline V gives CDR1 SNHLY, CDR2 FYNNEI. The CDR3 spans 14 residues. The V end was cut by 3 bases, the J end by 1 base, with 7 bases between. CD8 cells regarded as naive lacked CD45RO, were positively chosen for CCR7, and omitted terminally differentiated effector memory CD45RA+ cells. This clone was seen once.

The sequence derives from a young man in good health. The chain recombines TRBV2 with TRBJ1-5; D gene unclear. Sequenced material: naive CD8+ T cells sorted from blood. The CDR3 coding sequence is TGTGCCAGCAGTGACGCGTTCAGCAATCAGCCCCAGCATTTT. It codes for CASSDAFSNQPQHF.